Listed below are T cell receptor beta chains from one sample, sequenced in a study of CD8 T cells in ankylosing spondylitis. TCRdb itself ran the 5' RACE reads through MiXCR, one entry per CDR3 protein. The profile covers approximately 520,000 distinct CDR3 sequences, with under 5.5% appearing a single time and 3.5% taken by the ten largest. The specimen was blood, either unsorted or a sorted T cell fraction (not recorded which). Receptors originate from a male donor with ankylosing spondylitis. The CDR3 runs from the conserved cysteine through the conserved F or W. The D gene is left open where the match is weak. For some rows the clone size is stated as once, few or many, or as a class when expanded; others skip it.

j_gene | d_gene | v_gene | abundance | len | CDR3aa | CDR3nt
TRBJ2-7 | - | TRBV11-2 | - | 14 | CASSPRGMDYEQYF | TGTGCCAGCAGCCCCAGGGGAATGGACTACGAGCAGTACTTC
TRBJ2-6 | - | TRBV5-1 | few | 17 | CASSLGRAVSGANVLTF | TGCGCCAGCAGCTTGGGCAGGGCCGTCTCTGGGGCCAACGTCCTGACTTTC
TRBJ2-2 | - | TRBV20-1 | many | 14 | CSARDPPHPGELFF | TGCAGTGCTAGAGATCCCCCCCACCCCGGGGAGCTGTTTTTT
TRBJ1-1 | TRBD1 | TRBV5-1 | many | 15 | CASSRGQTMNTEAFF | TGCGCCAGCAGCCGGGGACAGACAATGAACACTGAAGCTTTCTTT
TRBJ1-6 | - | TRBV25-1 | many | 15 | CASSEDTTYNSPLHF | TGTGCCAGCAGTGAAGACACTACGTATAATTCACCCCTCCACTTT
TRBJ2-2 | - | TRBV5-1 | few | 16 | CASSIQARGTPGELFF | TGCGCCAGCAGCATACAAGCCAGGGGGACTCCCGGGGAGCTGTTTTTT
TRBJ1-1 | - | TRBV5-1 | many | 13 | CASASLPSTEAFF | TGCGCCAGCGCTAGTCTCCCGAGCACTGAAGCTTTCTTT
TRBJ2-3 | TRBD2 | TRBV7-6 | many | 17 | CASSLQPSGASTDTQYF | TGTGCCAGCAGCTTACAACCTAGCGGAGCTAGCACAGATACGCAGTATTTT
TRBJ1-4 | - | TRBV10-3 | many | 15 | CAISRQQPTNEKLFF | TGTGCCATCAGCCGACAACAACCAACTAATGAAAAACTGTTTTTT
TRBJ2-3 | TRBD1 | TRBV24-1 | - | 15 | CATSDRDRGTDTQYF | TGTGCCACCAGTGACCGAGACAGGGGGACAGATACGCAGTATTTT